A selection of T cell receptor beta chains follows, all from one sample in a study of cytomegalovirus exposure and HLA in healthy donors. Using immunoSEQ multiplex PCR, the repertoire was profiled, and TCRdb retains in-frame clones only, with some absent. Among about 110,000 clones, about 73% were seen once, and the ten largest hold approximately 1.3%. The sequenced sample was PBMCs. The receptors were sampled from a young woman in good health and CMV-seronegative. Both conserved end residues are part of each CDR3. The D gene is left open where the match is weak. A row's size may be missing; if present it is once, few, many or a size class.

>.|TRBJ1-1|TRBV30|.
TGTGCCTGGAGTGAGGACTCCACTGAAGCTTTCTTT
CAWSEDSTEAFF
>.|TRBJ1-5|TRBV7-2|few
TGTGCCAGCAGCTTAGTCAGTAGCAATCAGCCCCAGCATTTT
CASSLVSSNQPQHF
>TRBD1|TRBJ1-1|TRBV10-3|.
TGTGCCATGAAAGAGGGGGCGAAGGACACTGAAGCTTTCTTT
CAMKEGAKDTEAFF
>TRBD2|TRBJ2-7|TRBV30|few
TGTGCCTGGAGTTACCAGACTAGCGGGATATTCTCCGGTTCCTACGAGCAGTACTTC
CAWSYQTSGIFSGSYEQYF
>.|TRBJ2-3|TRBV7-2|.
TGTGCCAGCAGCTTATACTCCACAGATACGCAGTATTTT
CASSLYSTDTQYF
>TRBD1|TRBJ1-1|TRBV2|.
TGTGCCAGCAGGGAAGACAGGGGAATCGCTGAAGCTTTCTTT
CASREDRGIAEAFF
>.|TRBJ2-3|TRBV2|.
TGTGCCAGCAGCTATTGGAGCACAGATACGCAGTATTTT
CASSYWSTDTQYF
>TRBD1|TRBJ1-3|TRBV4-3|.
TGCGCCAGCAGCCAAGATGGGGCAGGGGGCTTGGGAAACACCATATATTTT
CASSQDGAGGLGNTIYF
>.|TRBJ1-3|TRBV30|.
TGTGCCTGGAGTGTGAGGTCATCCGGAAACACCATATATTTT
CAWSVRSSGNTIYF
>.|TRBJ1-2|TRBV4-2|.
TGTGCCAGCAGCCAGGCGGGACTTCCCCTCAGCTATGGCTACACCTTC
CASSQAGLPLSYGYTF
>.|TRBJ2-3|TRBV14|.
TGTGCCAGCAGCCACGGGGGTAGCACAGATACGCAGTATTTT
CASSHGGSTDTQYF
>TRBD1|TRBJ2-7|TRBV27|few
TGTGCCAGCAGTTTATCACAGGGGGCTACCTACGAGCAGTACTTC
CASSLSQGATYEQYF
>.|TRBJ2-7|TRBV6-1|.
TGTGCCAGCAGTCCCCAGACTCTGCTCTACGAGCAGTACTTC
CASSPQTLLYEQYF
>TRBD1|TRBJ1-1|TRBV28|.
TGTGCCAGCAGGCCAGGGGGGCAGAACACTGAAGCTTTCTTT
CASRPGGQNTEAFF
>.|TRBJ1-1|TRBV29-1|.
TGCAGCGTTGAAGACAGAATCCCCACTGAAGCTTTCTTT
CSVEDRIPTEAFF
>TRBD1|TRBJ2-1|TRBV7-9|.
TGTGCCAGCAGCCCCCCCGGGACAGGGGGCAATGAGCAGTTCTTC
CASSPPGTGGNEQFF
>.|TRBJ2-5|TRBV9|.
TGTGCCAGCAGCGGGAGGGTCCGAGGAGAGACCCAGTACTTC
CASSGRVRGETQYF
>TRBD1|TRBJ2-7|TRBV29-1|.
TGCAGCGTTGCTGGAGACAGGGGGTCCAACGAGCAGTACTTC
CSVAGDRGSNEQYF
>.|TRBJ1-4|TRBV6-5|.
TGTGCCAGCATCTACAGGGATGTTAATGAAAAACTGTTTTTT
CASIYRDVNEKLFF
>.|TRBJ2-3|TRBV5-1|.
TGCGCCAGCAGCTTGGCCAAGGAGCGGATCCGCACAGATACGCAGTATTTT
CASSLAKERIRTDTQYF
>.|TRBJ1-2|TRBV9|once
TGTGCCAGCAGCGTAGAGCCAGGGCAAAACTATGGCTACACCTTC
CASSVEPGQNYGYTF
>TRBD1|TRBJ1-1|TRBV4-3|.
TGCGCCAGCAGCCAAAAATACAGGGGGTGGGCCACTGAAGCTTTCTTT
CASSQKYRGWATEAFF
>TRBD2|TRBJ2-7|TRBV30|once
TGTGCCTGGAGGAACAGGGCAGGGACTAGCGGGAGGGCCTCCTACGAGCAGTACTTC
CAWRNRAGTSGRASYEQYF
>.|TRBJ1-2|TRBV19|.
TGTGCCAGTAGTATCCTGGGCTGGGACTATGGCTACACCTTC
CASSILGWDYGYTF
>.|TRBJ2-5|TRBV4-3|few
TGCGCCAGCAGCCAAGAATGGAGACAGCAAGAGACCCAGTACTTC
CASSQEWRQQETQYF
>TRBD1|TRBJ2-5|TRBV7-2|.
TGTGCCAGCAGCTTAGATCTGAGGGGGCCGGAGACCCAGTACTTC
CASSLDLRGPETQYF
>.|TRBJ2-1|TRBV6-1|.
TGTGCCAGCAGCCAGGGGAGCTCCTACAATGAGCAGTTCTTC
CASSQGSSYNEQFF
>.|TRBJ2-1|TRBV11-2|.
TGTGCCAGCAGCTTAGACGGGAATGAGCAGTTCTTC
CASSLDGNEQFF
>.|TRBJ1-1|TRBV7-6|once
TGTGCCAGCAGCGGTGGGGGGGGCACTGAAGCTTTCTTT
CASSGGGGTEAFF
>.|TRBJ1-5|TRBV6-1|.
TGTGCCAGCAGTGAAATCGTTAATCAGCCCCAGCATTTT
CASSEIVNQPQHF
>TRBD2|TRBJ2-1|TRBV11-2|.
TGTGCCAGCAAACCTACTAGCGGGAGTAGTAATGAGCAGTTCTTC
CASKPTSGSSNEQFF
>.|TRBJ1-2|TRBV7-2|.
TGTGCCAGCAGCCCCCCCTACGGGAACCTCTATGGCTACACCTTC
CASSPPYGNLYGYTF
>TRBD2|TRBJ2-1|TRBV14|.
TGTGCCAGCAGCCCCCTGACTAGCGGGAGATCTGAGCAGTTCTTC
CASSPLTSGRSEQFF
>TRBD1|TRBJ1-2|TRBV30|once
TGTGCCTGGAGTGCGGGGACAGGGCCGTATAACTATGGCTACACCTTC
CAWSAGTGPYNYGYTF
>.|TRBJ1-4|TRBV18|.
TGTGCCAGCTCACCACGACAGAATGAAAAACTGTTTTTT
CASSPRQNEKLFF
>TRBD2|TRBJ2-3|TRBV6-6|.
TGTGTCAGCCGAACGACCTCTAGCGGGAGCACAGATACGCAGTATTTT
CVSRTTSSGSTDTQYF
>TRBD2|TRBJ2-1|TRBV15|.
TGTGCCACCAGCAGAGCGCTGGGGAGGGTCCCCAATGAGCAGTTCTTC
CATSRALGRVPNEQFF
>.|TRBJ2-7|TRBV4-1|.
TGCGCCAGCAGCCAAGGACTGTTCTACGAGCAGTACTTC
CASSQGLFYEQYF
>.|TRBJ2-3|TRBV28|.
TGTGCCAGCAGTTTATATGGTAGCGGCTCCACAGATACGCAGTATTTT
CASSLYGSGSTDTQYF
>.|TRBJ1-1|TRBV5-1|.
TGCGCCAGCAGCCCAACCGCAGGGATGCCTGAAGCTTTCTTT
CASSPTAGMPEAFF
>.|TRBJ2-7|TRBV4-3|.
TGCGCCAGCAGCCAAGCGTTCGTCCTTCCGTACGAGCAGTACTTC
CASSQAFVLPYEQYF
>.|TRBJ2-5|TRBV28|.
TGTGCCAGCAGTTTATCGGCAGGGGCTCAAGAGACCCAGTACTTC
CASSLSAGAQETQYF
>TRBD1|TRBJ2-7|TRBV7-8|.
TGTGCCAGCAGCTCACGACAGGGCGCTGGTCTCGAGCAGTACTTC
CASSSRQGAGLEQYF
>TRBD1|TRBJ2-7|TRBV29-1|.
TGCAGCGTGACTAGGGACAGGGGGCTCTCCCGGCAGTACTTC
CSVTRDRGLSRQYF
>TRBD1|TRBJ2-1|TRBV6-1|.
TGTGCCAGCAGATACGACAGGGACCTTGGGAATGAGCAGTTCTTC
CASRYDRDLGNEQFF
>TRBD1|TRBJ2-5|TRBV7-9|.
TGTGCCAGCAGCCCCGGACAGGGGGCGCATGAGACCCAGTACTTC
CASSPGQGAHETQYF
>TRBD1|TRBJ1-5|TRBV28|.
TGTGCCAGCAGCTGGGACAGTCCTAATCAGCCCCAGCATTTT
CASSWDSPNQPQHF
>.|TRBJ1-1|TRBV11-2|.
TGTGCCAGCAGCTTTGCCAGAGGCGTGTCGGCAAACACTGAAGCTTTCTTT
CASSFARGVSANTEAFF
>.|TRBJ1-1|TRBV5-1|.
TGCGCCAGCAGACTCTTTCTAGGACAGCAAGGAAAGAACACTGAAGCTTTCTTT
CASRLFLGQQGKNTEAFF
>.|TRBJ1-2|TRBV20-1|.
TGCAGTGCTCTCAGCACCGGGGGCTACACCTTC
CSALSTGGYTF